The 18 T cell receptor beta chains listed next were all sequenced from one sample in a study of graft-versus-host responses after intestinal transplantation. These receptors' targets are unknown. Produced via immunoSEQ multiplex PCR; TCRdb's table is partial and in-frame only. The sample lists just under 85,000 clones, approximately 90% seen once, with 6% to 9% in the top ten. Specimen: unstimulated CD8+ T cells sorted from spleen or lymph node cells, collected before transplant. The receptors were sampled from a human donor who was the organ donor for an intestinal transplant.

The chain combines TRBV6-6 with TRBJ2-7; perhaps TRBD1 as D (6 bases). The V end was cut by 2 bases, the J end by 5 bases, with 10 bases between. Germline-derived CDR1 and CDR2 are MNHNY and SVGAGI (reference sequence). The CDR3 runs to 13 residues. The CDR3 DNA sequence: TGTGCCAGCAGTTACGGACAGCTCCACGAGCAGTACTTC. Protein product: CASSYGQLHEQYF.

This chain uses TRBV6-1 with TRBJ1-1; 10 bases map to TRBD1. Germline V gene data show CDR1 as MNHNS and CDR2 as SASEGT. The CDR3 extends over 16 amino acids. The V segment lost 0 bases and the J segment 6 bases; nucleotides outside the gene matches: 7. The CDR3 coding sequence is TGTGCCAGCAGTGAAGCATTGGACAGGGGGGTCGCTGAAGCTTTCTTT. Its translation: CASSEALDRGVAEAFF.

The V and J genes are TRBV5-4 and TRBJ2-1; D remains ambiguous. This CDR3 comprises 11 residues. The ends were cut back, 0 bases at V and 6 bases at J, with 1 base in the middle. From germline, CDR1 is SGHNT and CDR2 YYREEE (reference sequence). The DNA for the CDR3 is TGTGCCAGCAGCTTGGCCAATGAGCAGTTCTTC. Residues: CASSLANEQFF.

The chain links TRBV7-6 to TRBJ2-2; a possible D gene is TRBD2 (5 bases). The germline V and J ends were trimmed by 1 base and 3 bases, with 15 bases remaining between them. The CDR3 extends over 17 amino acids. CDR1 is SGHVS and CDR2 is FNYEAQ in the germline V gene. CDR3 sequence reads: CASSLGETRYYTGELFF. In DNA form, the CDR3 reads TGTGCCAGCAGCTTAGGGGAGACCAGATACTACACCGGGGAGCTGTTTTTT.

The chain employs TRBV4-1 and TRBJ2-3; 10 nucleotides match TRBD2. Per the germline V gene, CDR1 is MGHRA and CDR2 is YSYEKL. This CDR3 comprises 16 residues. The V and J ends lost 1 base and 3 bases, in that order; junction bases with no gene match: 4. This chain's CDR3 is CASSQVQRGGTDTQYF. CDR3 DNA sequence: TGCGCCAGCAGCCAAGTCCAGCGGGGGGGAACAGATACGCAGTATTTT.

The chain links TRBV7-2 to TRBJ1-2; D is uncertain. The CDR3 covers 14 residues. Germline V gene sequence: CDR1 SGHTA, CDR2 FQGNSA. V lost 5 bases to trimming and J lost 4 bases, with 14 bases between them. The DNA of the CDR3 is TGTGCCAGCAGCCATAGGGTTCCCGGCTATGGCTACACCTTC. Translation: CASSHRVPGYGYTF.

V is TRBV5-5 and J is TRBJ2-7; 8 positions agree with TRBD1. Germline CDR1 reads SGHKS; CDR2 reads YYEKEE (reference sequence). The trim removed 2 bases at V and 3 bases at J, leaving 7 bases unmatched. This CDR3 spans 15 amino acids. The CDR3 protein is CASSLAGTGNYEQYF. The DNA for the CDR3 is TGTGCCAGCAGCTTAGCCGGGACAGGAAACTACGAGCAGTACTTC.

The CDR3 spells CASSLGVSGAQETQYF. The CDR3, as DNA: TGCGCCAGCAGCTTGGGGGTTAGCGGGGCACAAGAGACCCAGTACTTC. The chain joins TRBV5-1 to TRBJ2-5; 8 bases are shared with TRBD2. Germline CDR1 reads SGHRS; CDR2 reads YFSETQ. The CDR3 sequence is 16 residues long. Trimming at V came to 0 bases and at J to 2 bases, leaving 6 bases not matched to a gene.

This chain connects TRBV27 to TRBJ1-5, with 7 bases that match TRBD1. The germline gives CDR1 MNHEY, CDR2 SMNVEV (reference sequence). With V trimmed by 5 bases and J by 2 bases, 3 bases remained unmatched. The CDR3 loop spans 14 amino acids. For the CDR3, the DNA is TGTGCCAGCAGTCTCACAGGGGGCAATCAGCCCCAGCATTTT. It translates to CASSLTGGNQPQHF.

The chain links TRBV7-9 to TRBJ1-1; D uncertain. The CDR3 covers 13 residues. V lost 1 base to trimming and J lost 2 bases, with 5 bases between them. CDR1 and CDR2 (germline): SEHNR, FQNEAQ (reference sequence). The CDR3 DNA reads as TGTGCCAGCAGCTTAGACACTAACACTGAAGCTTTCTTT. This gives the protein CASSLDTNTEAFF.

The rearrangement links TRBV6-6 to TRBJ2-7; D call uncertain. The CDR3 loop spans 16 amino acids. Germline-derived CDR1 and CDR2 are MNHNY and SVGAGI (reference sequence). Deletions cut 5 bases from V and 1 base from J, with 18 bases between. CDR3 sequence: CASSPGTQSTSYEQYF. The CDR3 coding sequence is TGTGCCAGCAGTCCCGGTACCCAGTCGACGTCCTACGAGCAGTACTTC.

The chain has TRBV30 and TRBJ2-7; 7 positions agree with TRBD1. This CDR3 region has 12 residues. With 7 bases clipped from V and 5 bases from J, the junction kept 8 bases outside the gene matches. Germline lookup yields CDR1 GTSNPN and CDR2 SVGIG (reference sequence). The CDR3 region is CAYNRGPDEQYF. CDR3 in DNA: TGTGCCTACAACAGGGGTCCGGACGAGCAGTACTTC.

V and J are TRBV5-6 and TRBJ1-1; possibly TRBD1 for D (5 bases). Looked up from germline, CDR1 is SGHDT and CDR2 is YYEEEE. Between the trimmed V and J ends, which lost 0 bases and 4 bases, there was a span of 13 bases. This CDR3 is 15 amino acids long. In DNA form, the CDR3 reads TGTGCCAGCAGCTTGGCCGTAGCGGGACCCACTGAAGCTTTCTTT. It translates to CASSLAVAGPTEAFF.

The chain is built from TRBV27 and TRBJ2-3, with 7 bases matching TRBD2. This CDR3 contains 15 residues. CDR1 MNHEY and CDR2 SMNVEV come from the germline V gene (reference sequence). Unmatched junction bases numbered 8, after V lost 2 bases and J lost 6 bases. CDR3 bases: TGTGCCAGCAGTTTAACCAGGACTAGTTTGGATACGCAGTATTTT. The encoded protein is CASSLTRTSLDTQYF.

This chain connects TRBV6-5 to TRBJ2-2; the D is unclear. This CDR3 has 11 amino acids. Trimming took off 4 bases at V and 6 bases at J, with 3 bases between the two ends. Germline V gene data show CDR1 as MNHEY and CDR2 as SVGAGI. DNA for the CDR3: TGTGCCAGCAGTTCCGCCGGGGAGCTGTTTTTT. Translating it yields CASSSAGELFF.

This rearrangement joins TRBV2 to TRBJ2-7; D gene unclear. The germline V gene encodes CDR1 SNHLY and CDR2 FYNNEI. The germline V and J ends were trimmed by 0 bases and 3 bases, with 15 bases remaining between them. CDR3 size: 16 residues. CDR3 amino acids: CASSEAEGFPDYEQYF. Here the CDR3 DNA reads TGTGCCAGCAGTGAAGCTGAAGGGTTCCCCGACTACGAGCAGTACTTC.

The J gene is TRBJ2-7, the V gene TRBV2; D may be TRBD1 (9 bases). V lost 6 bases and J 3 bases, leaving 18 bases between the germline ends. The CDR3 runs to 15 residues. CDR1 is SNHLY, CDR2 FYNNEI, per germline. The CDR3, as DNA: TGTGCCAGCAGCCCAATAGCGGGACAGGGCTACGAGCAGTACTTC. As protein: CASSPIAGQGYEQYF.

The CDR3: CASSLEGRVSYEQYF. CDR3 DNA sequence: TGCGCCAGCAGCTTGGAGGGCAGGGTTTCGTACGAGCAGTACTTC. The V call is TRBV5-1, the J call TRBJ2-7; D perhaps matches TRBD1 (5 bases). The CDR3 runs 15 residues. V lost 0 bases and J lost 4, with 14 bases in between. The germline CDR1 and CDR2 sequences are SGHRS and YFSETQ. Supplemented by reference TRBV5-1 and TRBJ2-7, the full variable domain reads KAGVTQTPRYLIKTRGQQVTLSCSPISGHRSVSWYQQTPGQGLQFLFEYFSETQRNKGNFPGRFSGRQFSNSRSEMNVSTLELGDSALYLCASSLEGRVSYEQYFGPGTRLTVT.